The source of this T cell receptor (beta chain) is a study of cytomegalovirus exposure and HLA in healthy donors. CDR3 length: 11 amino acids. V was pared by 10 bases and J by 0 bases, with 4 bases between. Germline lookup yields CDR1 SGDLS and CDR2 YYNGEE. This PCR relied on a set of 60 Vbeta primers and 13 Jbeta primers. The method was immunoSEQ multiplex PCR; TCRdb's version includes in-frame clones alone and lacks a portion of them. The sample consists of roughly 100,000 clones, more than 75% of them appearing once. The receptor's source is a woman in her late teens or twenties in good health and CMV-seropositive. The genes are TRBV9 and TRBJ2-2; unclear D gene. Sequencing was done on a sample of PBMCs. CDR3 sequence: CASTNTGELFF. The CDR3 DNA reads as TGTGCCTCTACGAACACCGGGGAGCTGTTTTTT. Full variable domain (missing parts from reference TRBV9 and TRBJ2-2): DSGVTQTPKHLITATGQRVTLRCSPRSGDLSVYWYQQSLDQGLQFLIQYYNGEERAKGNILERFSAQQFPDLHSELNLSSLELGDSALYFCASTNTGELFFGEGSRLTVL.